This TCR beta chain emerged from a study of CD8+ T cells in alopecia areata. Study-level information: Oral tofacitinib (5 to 10 mg twice daily) was administered to treated patients.

Treatment: oral pan-JAK inhibitor, 5-10 mg twice daily. This clone has a handful of counts. V lost 4 bases, J lost 4 bases, and 4 bases stayed unmatched. Germline assignment: CDR1 SGHDT and CDR2 YYEEEE. The CDR3 runs 13 residues. Extraction of RNA preceded its reverse transcription into cDNA, which served as the sequencing template. TCRdb keeps only in-frame clones here, not all; method: immunoSEQ multiplex PCR. In the table there are 150,000 to 200,000 clones, roughly 66% of which are singletons. This chain links TRBV5-6 with TRBJ2-5; TRBD1 agrees at 7 bases. This sequence originates from a human donor with alopecia areata. Sequencing was performed on CD4+ T cells sorted from blood, taken at week 24, from a patient treated with tofacitinib. In DNA form, the CDR3 reads TGTGCCAGCAGCGGGAACAGGGGAGAGACCCAGTACTTC. It specifies CASSGNRGETQYF.